This T cell receptor (beta chain) derives from a study of stem cell transplantation in POMP-related autoinflammatory disease. Across the whole study: Hypothesis: faulty thymoproteasomes impair CD8+ T-cell selection, skewing TRB repertoires. Study outcomes and limitations: Unique TRB V-J gene pairings were limited in number in patients with PRAID. PRAID patients trended toward lower TRB diversity and higher clonality in all analyzed T-cell subsets.

The method was immunoSEQ multiplex PCR; TCRdb's version includes in-frame clones alone and lacks a portion of them. The sample holds about 68,000 clones; roughly 90% are singletons and the top ten take around 0.66%. The V gene's germline CDR1 is KGHSH and CDR2 LQKENI. This CDR3 has 15 amino acids. V dropped 8 bases and J dropped 1; count of bases not matched to a gene: 8. Concerning this clone itself: What it recognizes is unknown.

The chain has TRBV18 and TRBJ1-1; 9 bases fit TRBD1. The receptor was derived from a human patient with POMP-related autoinflammation and immune dysregulation (PRAID). A share of the T cells may be of graft donor origin. The specimen was CD4+ T cells from PBMCs, collected after stem cell transplantation. CDR3 region: CASQYGQGTNTEAFF. DNA of the CDR3: TGTGCCAGCCAATACGGACAGGGGACGAACACTGAAGCTTTCTTT. Using reference TRBV18 and TRBJ1-1 for the parts outside the CDR3, the full variable domain is NAGVMQNPRHLVRRRGQEARLRCSPMKGHSHVYWYRQLPEEGLKFMVYLQKENIIDESGMPKERFSAEFPKEGPSILRIQQVVRGDSAAYFCASQYGQGTNTEAFFGQGTRLTVV.